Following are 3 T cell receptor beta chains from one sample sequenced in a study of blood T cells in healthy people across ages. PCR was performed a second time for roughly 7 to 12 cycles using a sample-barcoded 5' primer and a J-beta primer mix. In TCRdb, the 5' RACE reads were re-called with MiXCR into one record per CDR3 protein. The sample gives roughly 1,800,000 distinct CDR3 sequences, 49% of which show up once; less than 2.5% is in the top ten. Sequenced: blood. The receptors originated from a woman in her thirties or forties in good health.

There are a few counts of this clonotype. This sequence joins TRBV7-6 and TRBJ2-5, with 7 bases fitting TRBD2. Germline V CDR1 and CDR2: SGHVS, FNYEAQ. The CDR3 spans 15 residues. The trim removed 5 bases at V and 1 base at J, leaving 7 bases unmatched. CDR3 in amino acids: CASSRLAGVQETQYF. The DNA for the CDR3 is TGTGCCAGCAGCCGACTAGCTGGCGTCCAAGAGACCCAGTACTTC.

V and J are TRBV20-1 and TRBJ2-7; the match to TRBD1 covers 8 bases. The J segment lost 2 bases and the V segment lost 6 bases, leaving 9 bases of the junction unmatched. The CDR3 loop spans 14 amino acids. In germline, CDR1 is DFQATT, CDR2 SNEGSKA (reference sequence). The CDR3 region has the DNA TGCAGTGCCAAAGGACAGGGAACGACCTACGAGCAGTACTTC. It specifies CSAKGQGTTYEQYF.

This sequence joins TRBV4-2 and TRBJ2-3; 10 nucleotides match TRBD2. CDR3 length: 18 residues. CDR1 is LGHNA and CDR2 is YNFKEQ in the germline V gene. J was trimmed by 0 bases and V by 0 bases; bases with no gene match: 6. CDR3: CASSQEPSGGSSTDTQYF. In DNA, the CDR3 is TGTGCCAGCAGCCAAGAGCCTAGCGGGGGATCTAGCACAGATACGCAGTATTTT.